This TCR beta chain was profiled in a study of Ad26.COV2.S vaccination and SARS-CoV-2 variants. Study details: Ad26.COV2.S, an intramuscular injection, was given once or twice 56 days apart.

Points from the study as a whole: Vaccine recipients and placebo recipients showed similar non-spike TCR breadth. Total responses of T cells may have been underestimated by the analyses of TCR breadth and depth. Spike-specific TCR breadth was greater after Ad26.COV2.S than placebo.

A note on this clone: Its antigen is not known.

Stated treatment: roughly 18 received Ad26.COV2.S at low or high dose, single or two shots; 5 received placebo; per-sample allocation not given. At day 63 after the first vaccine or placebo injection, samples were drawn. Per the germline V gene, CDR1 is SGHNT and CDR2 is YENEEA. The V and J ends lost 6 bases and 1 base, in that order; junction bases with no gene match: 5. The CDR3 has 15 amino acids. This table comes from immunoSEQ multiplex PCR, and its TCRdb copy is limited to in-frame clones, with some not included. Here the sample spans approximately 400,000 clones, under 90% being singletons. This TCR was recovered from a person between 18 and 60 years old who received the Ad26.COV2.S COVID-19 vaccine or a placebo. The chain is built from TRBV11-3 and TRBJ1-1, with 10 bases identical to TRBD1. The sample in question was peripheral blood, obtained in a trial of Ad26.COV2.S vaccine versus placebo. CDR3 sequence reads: CASSPGQGKNTEAFF. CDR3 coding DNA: TGTGCCAGCAGTCCGGGACAGGGGAAGAACACTGAAGCTTTCTTT.